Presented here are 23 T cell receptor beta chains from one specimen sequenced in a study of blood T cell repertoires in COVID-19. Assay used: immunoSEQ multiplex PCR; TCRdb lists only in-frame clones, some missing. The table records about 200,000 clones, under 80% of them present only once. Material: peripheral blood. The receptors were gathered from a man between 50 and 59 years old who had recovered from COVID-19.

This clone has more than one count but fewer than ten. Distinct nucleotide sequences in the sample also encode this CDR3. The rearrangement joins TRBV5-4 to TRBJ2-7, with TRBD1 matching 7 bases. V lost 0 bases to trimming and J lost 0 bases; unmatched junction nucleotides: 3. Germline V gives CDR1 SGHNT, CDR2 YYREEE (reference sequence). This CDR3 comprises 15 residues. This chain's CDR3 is CASSLDRGSSYEQYF. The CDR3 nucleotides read TGTGCCAGCAGCTTGGACAGGGGAAGCTCCTACGAGCAGTACTTC.

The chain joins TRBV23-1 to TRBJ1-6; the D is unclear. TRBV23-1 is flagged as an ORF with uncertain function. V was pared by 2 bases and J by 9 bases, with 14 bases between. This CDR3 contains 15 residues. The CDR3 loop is CASSQAGYGVSPLHF. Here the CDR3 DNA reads TGCGCCAGCAGTCAAGCCGGGTACGGGGTTTCACCCCTCCACTTT.

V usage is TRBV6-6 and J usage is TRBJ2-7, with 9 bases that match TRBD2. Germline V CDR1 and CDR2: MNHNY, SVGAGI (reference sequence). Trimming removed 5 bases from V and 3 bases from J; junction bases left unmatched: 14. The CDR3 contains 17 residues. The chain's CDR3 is CASSQGGSSGRDYEQYF. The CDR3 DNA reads TGTGCCAGCAGTCAGGGGGGGAGTAGCGGGAGAGACTACGAGCAGTACTTC.

The CDR3 DNA reads as TGCGCCAGCAGTCCCAACCCCGTTAGCGGTTACAATGAGCAGTTCTTC. It specifies CASSPNPVSGYNEQFF. The chain has TRBV5-1 and TRBJ2-1; possible D gene TRBD2, 6 bases. Trimming shortened V by 5 bases and J by 4 bases, and 19 bases separated the two germline ends. The CDR3 is 16 amino acids. CDR1 SGHRS and CDR2 YFSETQ come from the germline V gene.

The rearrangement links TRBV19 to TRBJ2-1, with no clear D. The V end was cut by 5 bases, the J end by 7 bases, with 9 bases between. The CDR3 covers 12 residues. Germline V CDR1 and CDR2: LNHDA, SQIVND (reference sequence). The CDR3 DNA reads TGTGCCAGTAGTCCCTCGCGAAATGAGCAGTTCTTC. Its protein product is CASSPSRNEQFF. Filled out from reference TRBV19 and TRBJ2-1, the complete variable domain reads DGGITQSPKYLFRKEGQNVTLSCEQNLNHDAMYWYRQDPGQGLRLIYYSQIVNDFQKGDIAEGYSVSREKKESFPLTVTSAQKNPTAFYLCASSPSRNEQFFGPGTRLTVL.

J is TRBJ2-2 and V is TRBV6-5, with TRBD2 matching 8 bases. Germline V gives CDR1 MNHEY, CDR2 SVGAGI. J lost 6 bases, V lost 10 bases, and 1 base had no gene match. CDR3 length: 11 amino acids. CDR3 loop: CATGGAGELFF. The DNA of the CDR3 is TGTGCCACGGGAGGGGCCGGGGAGCTGTTTTTT.

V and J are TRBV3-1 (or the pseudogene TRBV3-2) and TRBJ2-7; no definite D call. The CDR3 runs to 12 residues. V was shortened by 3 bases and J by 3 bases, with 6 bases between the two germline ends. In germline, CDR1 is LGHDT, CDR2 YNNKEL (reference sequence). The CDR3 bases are TGTGCCAGCAGCCATGCGTTCTACGAGCAGTACTTC. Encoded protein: CASSHAFYEQYF.

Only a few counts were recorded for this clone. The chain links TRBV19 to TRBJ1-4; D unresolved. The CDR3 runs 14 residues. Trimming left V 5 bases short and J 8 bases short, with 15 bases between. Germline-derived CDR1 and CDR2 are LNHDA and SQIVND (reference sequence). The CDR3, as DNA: TGTGCCAGTAGTCGGCAGGTTTCTAGCGAAAAACTGTTTTTT. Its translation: CASSRQVSSEKLFF.

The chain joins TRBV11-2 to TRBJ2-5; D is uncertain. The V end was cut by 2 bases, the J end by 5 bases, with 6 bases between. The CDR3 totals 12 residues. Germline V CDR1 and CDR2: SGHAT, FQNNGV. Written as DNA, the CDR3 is TGTGCCAGCAGCTTATACAGTGAGACCCAGTACTTC. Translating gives CASSLYSETQYF.

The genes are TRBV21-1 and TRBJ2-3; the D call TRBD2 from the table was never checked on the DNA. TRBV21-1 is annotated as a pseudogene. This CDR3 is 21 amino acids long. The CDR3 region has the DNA TGTGCCAGCAGCAAAGTATTTTGCGGAGCGGGATCTGCTTACGGCGCAGATACGCAGTATTTT. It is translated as CASSKVFCGAGSAYGADTQYF.

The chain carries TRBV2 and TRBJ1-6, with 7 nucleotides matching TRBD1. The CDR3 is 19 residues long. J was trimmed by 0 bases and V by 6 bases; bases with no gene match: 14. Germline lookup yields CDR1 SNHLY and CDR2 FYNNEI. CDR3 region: CASSASYLSGGSYNSPLHF. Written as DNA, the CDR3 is TGTGCCAGCAGCGCCTCTTATCTCTCAGGGGGCTCCTATAATTCACCCCTCCACTTT.

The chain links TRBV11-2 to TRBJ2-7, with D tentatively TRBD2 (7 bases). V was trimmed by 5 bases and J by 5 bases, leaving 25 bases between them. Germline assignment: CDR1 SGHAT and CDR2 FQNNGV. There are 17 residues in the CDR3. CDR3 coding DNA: TGTGCCAGCAGCGTTAGAGTCCGTGGGGGAGGGGGAAACGAGCAGTACTTC. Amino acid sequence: CASSVRVRGGGGNEQYF.

In DNA, the CDR3 is TGCGCCAGCAGCCAAGATCGGGGCTCTGGAAACACCATATATTTT. Protein sequence: CASSQDRGSGNTIYF. The V and J genes are TRBV4-3 and TRBJ1-3; D ambiguous. The CDR3 is made up of 15 amino acids. Germline values: CDR1 LGHNA, CDR2 YSLEER. The V end lost 0 bases, the J end lost 0 bases, and 6 bases lay between the germline ends.

CDR3: CASSTGSSGINYGYTF. CDR3 DNA sequence: TGTGCCAGTAGTACTGGGTCGTCGGGAATTAACTATGGCTACACCTTC. The rearrangement joins TRBV19 to TRBJ1-2; D is unclear. This CDR3 is 16 amino acids long. V gave up 4 bases and J gave up 1 base, with 16 bases separating them. Germline CDR1 reads LNHDA; CDR2 reads SQIVND (reference sequence).

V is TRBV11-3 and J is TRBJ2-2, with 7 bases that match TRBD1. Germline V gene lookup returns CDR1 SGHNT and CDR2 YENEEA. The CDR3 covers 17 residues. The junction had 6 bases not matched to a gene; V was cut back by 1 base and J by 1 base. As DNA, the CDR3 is TGTGCCAGCAGCTTAGGGTGGACAGGCCAGAACACCGGGGAGCTGTTTTTT. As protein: CASSLGWTGQNTGELFF.

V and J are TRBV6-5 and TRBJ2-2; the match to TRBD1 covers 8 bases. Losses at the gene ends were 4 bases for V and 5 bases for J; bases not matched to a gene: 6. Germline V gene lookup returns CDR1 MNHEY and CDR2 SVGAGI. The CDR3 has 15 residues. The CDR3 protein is CASSSTGQGTGELFF. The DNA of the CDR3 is TGTGCCAGCAGTTCGACCGGACAGGGAACCGGGGAGCTGTTTTTT.

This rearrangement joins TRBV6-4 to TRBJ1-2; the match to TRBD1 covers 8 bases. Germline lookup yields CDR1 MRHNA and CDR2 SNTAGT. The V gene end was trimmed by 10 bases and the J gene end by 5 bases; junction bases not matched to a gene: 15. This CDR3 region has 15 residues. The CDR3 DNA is TGTGCCACGGACAGGGAGATGGGGGCTGGGTATGGCTACACCTTC. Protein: CATDREMGAGYGYTF.

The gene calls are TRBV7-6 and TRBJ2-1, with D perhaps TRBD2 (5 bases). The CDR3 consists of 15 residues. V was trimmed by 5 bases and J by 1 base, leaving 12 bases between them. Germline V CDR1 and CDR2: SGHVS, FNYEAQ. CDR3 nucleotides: TGTGCCAGCAGCCCCCGTGCGGGTTCCTACAATGAGCAGTTCTTC. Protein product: CASSPRAGSYNEQFF.

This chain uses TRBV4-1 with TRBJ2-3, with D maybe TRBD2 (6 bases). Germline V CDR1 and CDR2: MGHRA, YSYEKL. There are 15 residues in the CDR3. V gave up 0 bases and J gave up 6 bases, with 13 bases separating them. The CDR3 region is CASSQEGRGDDTQYF. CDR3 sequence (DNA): TGCGCCAGCAGCCAAGAGGGGCGGGGTGACGATACGCAGTATTTT.

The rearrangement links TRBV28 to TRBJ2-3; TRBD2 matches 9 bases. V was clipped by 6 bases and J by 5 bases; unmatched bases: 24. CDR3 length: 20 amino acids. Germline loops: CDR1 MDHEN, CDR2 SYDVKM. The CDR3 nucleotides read TGTGCCAGCAGCGGTCGGGTGGGGCTAGCGGGGAAAAGGGGGGGAGATACGCAGTATTTT. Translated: CASSGRVGLAGKRGGDTQYF.

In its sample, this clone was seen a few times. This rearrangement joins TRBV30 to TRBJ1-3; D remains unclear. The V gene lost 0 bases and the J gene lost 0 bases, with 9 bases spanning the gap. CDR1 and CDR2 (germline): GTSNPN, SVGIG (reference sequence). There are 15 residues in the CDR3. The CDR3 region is CAWSVLATSGNTIYF. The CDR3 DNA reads TGTGCCTGGAGTGTTCTTGCTACCTCTGGAAACACCATATATTTT.

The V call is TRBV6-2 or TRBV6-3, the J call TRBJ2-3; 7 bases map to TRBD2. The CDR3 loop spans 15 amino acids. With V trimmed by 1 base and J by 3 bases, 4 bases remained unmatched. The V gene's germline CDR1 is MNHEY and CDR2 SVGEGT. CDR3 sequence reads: CASSYLGGKTDTQYF. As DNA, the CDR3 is TGTGCCAGCAGTTACTTGGGAGGGAAAACAGATACGCAGTATTTT.

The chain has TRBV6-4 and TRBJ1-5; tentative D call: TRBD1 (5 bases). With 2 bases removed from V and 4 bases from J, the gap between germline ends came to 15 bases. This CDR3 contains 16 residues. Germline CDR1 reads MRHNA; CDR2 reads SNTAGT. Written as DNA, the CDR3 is TGTGCCAGCAGTGACCTAACGGGGGTTTGGAATCAGCCCCAGCATTTT. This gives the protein CASSDLTGVWNQPQHF.